This TCR beta chain was identified in a study of blood T cells in healthy people across ages. Regarding the study as a whole: Getting older went along with TCR beta diversity per million T cells dropping roughly linearly. Percentage of naive T cells showed a strong correlation with TCR beta diversity.

A second about 7 to 11 cycle PCR used barcoded and J-beta primers. From each sample, at least 3 million paired-end reads containing CDR3 were obtained. TCRdb re-called the 5' RACE reads through MiXCR, storing one row per CDR3 protein. The table has 1.5 million to 1.8 million distinct CDR3 sequences, less than 45% seen once. Germline assignment: CDR1 MNHEY and CDR2 SMNVEV (reference sequence). V was pared by 5 bases and J by 10 bases, with 8 bases of the junction left unmatched. The CDR3 length is 14 residues. For this clonotype: Its antigen is undetermined.

The gene calls are TRBV27 and TRBJ1-6; 7 positions agree with TRBD1. The sequenced material came from blood. This clonotype was sampled from a woman aged 18-29 years in good health. The CDR3 bases are TGTGCCAGCAGTATAACAGGGGTTAGGTCACCCCTCCACTTT. Its protein is CASSITGVRSPLHF.